The sequence of this T cell receptor beta chain was determined in a study of T cells after yellow fever vaccination. Broader study findings: The bulk population could contribute abundant contaminating clonotypes to FACS-sorted repertoires. Re-detected after boosting: most primary clones, around 97% of CD4 and under 90% of CD8.

TCRdb itself ran the 5' RACE reads through MiXCR, one entry per CDR3 protein. This sample has 60,000 or so distinct CDR3 sequences, with around 6.5% found just once. With respect to this clonotype: Its antigen remains unknown.

The CDR3 is 14 amino acids. Trimming removed 1 base from V and 5 bases from J, with 11 bases in between. This chain uses TRBV12-3 or TRBV12-4 with TRBJ1-1, with D possibly matching TRBD1 (5 bases). The clonotype comes from a man between 18 and 29 years old who received the YFV17D yellow fever vaccine. The input for sequencing was CD8+ T cells sorted from PBMCs, taken on the day of the first yellow fever vaccination. In DNA, the CDR3 is TGTGCCAGCAGTTTAGGGCAGGGTAGAACTGAAGCTTTCTTT. This sequence encodes CASSLGQGRTEAFF.